The rows below give T cell receptor beta chains drawn from one sample of a study of T cell changes during pregnancy in multiple sclerosis. Here immunoSEQ multiplex PCR was the method, and the copy in TCRdb shows in-frame clones only, minus some. Seen here are about 80,000 clones, 90% to 95% observed once, and the top ten hold over 1.3%. The input for sequencing was peripheral blood, taken before pregnancy. The receptors derive from a female donor with multiple sclerosis, enrolled in a pregnancy study. Each CDR3 is given with its conserved first and last residue. A D gene is named only where the DNA matches it firmly. Rows may omit the clone size; those that give it use once, few, many or a size class.

>once|-|TRBJ1-1|TRBV7-2|12
TGTGCCAGCAACCGGGACACCATGGAAGCTTTCTTT
CASNRDTMEAFF
>-|-|TRBJ2-7|TRBV27|13
TGTGCCAGCAGTTTGGTGAGAAATCACGAGCAGTACTTC
CASSLVRNHEQYF
>-|-|TRBJ2-6|TRBV5-1|20
TGCGCCAGCAGCTTATATAGCTCGGAGACAGAGATCTCTGGGGCCAACGTCCTGACTTTC
CASSLYSSETEISGANVLTF
>-|TRBD2|TRBJ2-7|TRBV5-4|15
TGTGCCAGCAGCTCAGCGGGGGGCCGTACCCGGGAGCAGTACTTC
CASSSAGGRTREQYF
>-|-|TRBJ1-1|TRBV10-3|14
TGTGCCATCAGTGATTTCCTAGGTGGTACTGAAGCTTTCTTT
CAISDFLGGTEAFF
>-|-|TRBJ1-2|TRBV9|15
TGTGCCAGCAGCGGCGAACCCGGGACTCTCTATGGCTACACCTTC
CASSGEPGTLYGYTF
>-|TRBD2|TRBJ2-5|TRBV5-1|17
TGCGCCAGCAGCTCCTCCCCTAGCGGGGCTTCAAAAGAGACCCAGTACTTC
CASSSSPSGASKETQYF
>-|-|TRBJ2-7|TRBV2|13
TGTGCCAGCGAGGACAGCCACTCCTACGAGCAGTACTTC
CASEDSHSYEQYF
>-|-|TRBJ1-2|TRBV9|16
TGTGCCAGCAGCCTCGAAGGGAACGGGGTTAACTATGGCTACACCTTC
CASSLEGNGVNYGYTF
>once|TRBD2|TRBJ2-1|TRBV5-1|18
TGCGCCAGCAGCTCACGAGGGACTAGCGGGGGGACGTACAATGAGCAGTTCTTC
CASSSRGTSGGTYNEQFF
>-|-|TRBJ1-1|TRBV19|14
TGTGCCAGTACGCTAAGGGGAAAGAACACTGAAGCTTTCTTT
CASTLRGKNTEAFF
>-|TRBD1|TRBJ2-2|TRBV5-4|15
TGTGCCAGCAGCCCGGGACAGAGTAACACCGGGGAGCTGTTTTTT
CASSPGQSNTGELFF
>-|-|TRBJ2-5|TRBV29-1|13
TGCAGCGTTGAGAGGGGGTCAGGAGAGACCCAGTACTTC
CSVERGSGETQYF
>-|-|TRBJ1-3|TRBV15|14
TGTGCCACCAGCAGAGGGTTCAGGAAAAACACCATATATTTT
CATSRGFRKNTIYF